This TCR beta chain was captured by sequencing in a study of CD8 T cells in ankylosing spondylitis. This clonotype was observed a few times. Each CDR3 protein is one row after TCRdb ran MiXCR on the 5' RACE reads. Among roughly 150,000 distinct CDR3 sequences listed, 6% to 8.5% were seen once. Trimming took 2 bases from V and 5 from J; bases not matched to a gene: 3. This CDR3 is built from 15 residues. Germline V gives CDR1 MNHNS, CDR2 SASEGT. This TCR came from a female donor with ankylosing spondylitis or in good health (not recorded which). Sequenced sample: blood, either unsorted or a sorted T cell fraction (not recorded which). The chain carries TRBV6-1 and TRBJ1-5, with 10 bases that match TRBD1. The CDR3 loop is CASSELDRGHQPQHF. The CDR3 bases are TGTGCCAGCAGTGAATTAGACAGGGGGCATCAGCCCCAGCATTTT.